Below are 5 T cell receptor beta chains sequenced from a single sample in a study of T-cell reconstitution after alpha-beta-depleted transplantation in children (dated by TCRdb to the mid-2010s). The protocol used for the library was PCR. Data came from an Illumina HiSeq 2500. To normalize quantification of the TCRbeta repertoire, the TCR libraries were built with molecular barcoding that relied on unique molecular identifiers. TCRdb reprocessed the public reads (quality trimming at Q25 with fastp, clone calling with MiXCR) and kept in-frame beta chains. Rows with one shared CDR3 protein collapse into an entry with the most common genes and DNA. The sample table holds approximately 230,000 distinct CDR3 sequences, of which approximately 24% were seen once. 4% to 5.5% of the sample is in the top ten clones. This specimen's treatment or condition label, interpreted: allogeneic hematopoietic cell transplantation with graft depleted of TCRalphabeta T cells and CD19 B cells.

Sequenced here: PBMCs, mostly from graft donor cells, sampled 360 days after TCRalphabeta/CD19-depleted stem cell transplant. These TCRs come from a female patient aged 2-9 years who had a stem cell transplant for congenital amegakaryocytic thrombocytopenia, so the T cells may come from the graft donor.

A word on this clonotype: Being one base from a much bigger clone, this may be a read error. CDR3 sequence (DNA): TGCAGCGTGGAAGACCGATTTCGTACAGATACGCAGTATTTT. This encodes CSVEDRFRTDTQYF. V usage is TRBV29-1 and J usage is TRBJ2-3; no definite D call. CDR3 length equals 14 residues. Looked up from germline, CDR1 is SQVTM and CDR2 is ANQGSEA.

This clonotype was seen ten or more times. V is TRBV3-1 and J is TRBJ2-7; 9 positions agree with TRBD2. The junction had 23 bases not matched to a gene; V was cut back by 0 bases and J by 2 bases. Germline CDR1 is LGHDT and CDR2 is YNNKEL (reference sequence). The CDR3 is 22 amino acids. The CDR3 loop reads CASSQEGTLGGSGRLNPYEQYF. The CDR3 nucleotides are TGTGCCAGCAGCCAAGAAGGGACACTCGGAGGGAGCGGGAGGCTGAATCCCTACGAGCAGTACTTC.

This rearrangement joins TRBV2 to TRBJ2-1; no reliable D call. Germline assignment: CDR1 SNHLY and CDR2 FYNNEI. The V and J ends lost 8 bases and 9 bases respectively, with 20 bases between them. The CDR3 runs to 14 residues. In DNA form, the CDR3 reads TGTGCCAGCGAAGAGACATCATCAGTGGGTGAGCAGTTCTTC. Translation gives CASEETSSVGEQFF.

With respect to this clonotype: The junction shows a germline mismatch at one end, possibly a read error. This CDR3 reads CASSPQESYDQYF. The CDR3 DNA follows: TGTGCCAGCTCACCACAGGAATCCTACGACCAGTACTTC. The chain joins TRBV18 to TRBJ2-7; D call uncertain. The CDR3 runs to 13 residues. Per the germline V gene, CDR1 is KGHSH and CDR2 is LQKENI.

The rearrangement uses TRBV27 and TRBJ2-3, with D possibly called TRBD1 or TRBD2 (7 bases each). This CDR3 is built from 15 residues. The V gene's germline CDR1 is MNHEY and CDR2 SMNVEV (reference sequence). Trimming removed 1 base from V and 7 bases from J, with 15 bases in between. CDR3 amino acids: CASSLWGGGLYTQYF. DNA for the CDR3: TGTGCCAGCAGTTTATGGGGAGGGGGCTTGTATACGCAGTATTTT.